This T cell receptor (beta chain) stems from a study of T-cell memory formation after mild COVID-19. For the study at large: TCR clustering was largely donor specific.

One entry per CDR3 protein, called by TCRdb with MiXCR from the 5' RACE reads. The sample has some 290,000 distinct CDR3 sequences; about 17% are singletons. Source material: PBMCs or a T cell subset sorted from them (not recorded which). This clonotype originated in a man aged 18 to 30 who had mild COVID-19 (a few samples of this study predate the infection). Cell type and time point are not known.

The CDR3 loop reads CASSQQGGYREKLFF. The CDR3 DNA is TGTGCCAGCAGCCAACAGGGCGGTTATCGTGAAAAACTGTTTTTT. The V gene is TRBV5-6, the J gene TRBJ1-4; D perhaps matches TRBD1 (6 bases). The CDR3 totals 15 residues. V lost 4 bases to trimming and J lost 7 bases, with 17 bases between them. Looked up from germline, CDR1 is SGHDT and CDR2 is YYEEEE.